The 4 T cell receptor beta chains reported below all come from one sample, sequenced in a study of T cell repertoires in cytomegalovirus infection. TCRdb passed the reads through MiXCR, listing each CDR3 protein once. The profile shows about 140,000 distinct CDR3 sequences, about 6.3% of them singletons. Sequences were obtained from PBMCs. Receptors originate from a human donor in good health (CMV status not recorded). Some clones in this sample may be carry-over from other donors' samples.

This clonotype was seen many times. The gene calls are TRBV12-3 or TRBV12-4 and TRBJ2-5, with TRBD1 matching over 8 bases. The CDR3 totals 12 residues. With V trimmed by 5 bases and J by 8 bases, 4 bases remained unmatched. In DNA, the CDR3 is TGTGCCAGCAGTCCCACAGGGGGTACCCAGTACTTC. Its protein product is CASSPTGGTQYF.

This clonotype has just a few counts. V usage is TRBV20-1 and J usage is TRBJ1-1; 7 nucleotides align to TRBD1. V trimming: 5 bases; J trimming: 0 bases; junction bases outside the gene matches: 9. Germline CDR1 DFQATT, CDR2 SNEGSKA (reference sequence). The CDR3 runs 15 residues. CDR3 coding DNA: TGCAGTGCTCGCTCGTTACAGGGGATGAACACTGAAGCTTTCTTT. It encodes CSARSLQGMNTEAFF.

The chain links TRBV2 to TRBJ2-1; D remains unclear. Germline V gene lookup returns CDR1 SNHLY and CDR2 FYNNEI. This CDR3 has 14 amino acids. The ends were cut back, 8 bases at V and 6 bases at J, with 17 bases in the middle. The CDR3 sequence is CASGPARGPNEQFF. CDR3 DNA: TGTGCCAGCGGCCCGGCGAGAGGTCCCAATGAGCAGTTCTTC.

The table lists this clonotype with a few counts. V gene TRBV29-1 combines with J gene TRBJ1-4; 9 nucleotides line up with TRBD1. CDR3 length: 12 residues. With V trimmed by 7 bases and J by 7 bases, 4 bases remained unmatched. The germline CDR1 and CDR2 sequences are SQVTM and ANQGSEA. The CDR3 loop reads CSAGTGREKLFF. CDR3 nucleotides: TGCAGCGCCGGGACAGGGCGTGAAAAACTGTTTTTT.